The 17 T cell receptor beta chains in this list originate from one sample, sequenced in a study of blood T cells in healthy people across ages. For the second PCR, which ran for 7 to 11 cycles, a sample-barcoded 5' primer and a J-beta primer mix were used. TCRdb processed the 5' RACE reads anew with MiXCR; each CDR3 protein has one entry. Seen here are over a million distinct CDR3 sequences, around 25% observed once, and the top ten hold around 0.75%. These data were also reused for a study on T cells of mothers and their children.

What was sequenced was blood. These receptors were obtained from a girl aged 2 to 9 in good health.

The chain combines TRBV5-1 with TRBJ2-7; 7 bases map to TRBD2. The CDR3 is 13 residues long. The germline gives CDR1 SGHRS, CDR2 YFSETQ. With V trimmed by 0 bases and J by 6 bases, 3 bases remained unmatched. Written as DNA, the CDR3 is TGCGCCAGCAGCTTGGCGGCTAGCGGCGAGCAGTACTTC. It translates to CASSLAASGEQYF. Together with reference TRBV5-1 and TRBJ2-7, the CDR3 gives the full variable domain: KAGVTQTPRYLIKTRGQQVTLSCSPISGHRSVSWYQQTPGQGLQFLFEYFSETQRNKGNFPGRFSGRQFSNSRSEMNVSTLELGDSALYLCASSLAASGEQYFGPGTRLTVT.

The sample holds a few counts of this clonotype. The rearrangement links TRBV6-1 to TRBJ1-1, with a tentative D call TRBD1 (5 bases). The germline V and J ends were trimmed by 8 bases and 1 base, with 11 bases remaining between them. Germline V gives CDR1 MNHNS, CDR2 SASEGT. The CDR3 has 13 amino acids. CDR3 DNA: TGTGCCAGCGGAAAGGGGAGGAACACTGAAGCTTTCTTT. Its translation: CASGKGRNTEAFF.

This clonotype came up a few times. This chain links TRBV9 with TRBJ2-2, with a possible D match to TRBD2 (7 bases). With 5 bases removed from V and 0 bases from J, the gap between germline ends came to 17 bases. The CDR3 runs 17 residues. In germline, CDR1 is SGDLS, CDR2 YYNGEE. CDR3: CASRAPTGGPNTGELFF. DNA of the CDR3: TGTGCCAGCAGAGCTCCAACGGGGGGCCCGAACACCGGGGAGCTGTTTTTT.

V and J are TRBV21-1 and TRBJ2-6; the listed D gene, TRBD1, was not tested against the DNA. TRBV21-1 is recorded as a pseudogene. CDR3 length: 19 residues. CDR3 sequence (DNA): TGTGCCAGCAGCAAAGGGGGGCCCGAATCTTACTCTGGGGCCAACGTCCTGACTTTC. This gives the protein CASSKGGPESYSGANVLTF.

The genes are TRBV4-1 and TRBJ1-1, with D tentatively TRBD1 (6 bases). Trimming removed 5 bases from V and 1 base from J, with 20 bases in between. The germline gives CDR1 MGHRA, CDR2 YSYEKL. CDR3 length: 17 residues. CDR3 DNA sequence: TGCGCCAGCAGCACGACTCCTACAGGGCCTCCGAACACTGAAGCTTTCTTT. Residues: CASSTTPTGPPNTEAFF.

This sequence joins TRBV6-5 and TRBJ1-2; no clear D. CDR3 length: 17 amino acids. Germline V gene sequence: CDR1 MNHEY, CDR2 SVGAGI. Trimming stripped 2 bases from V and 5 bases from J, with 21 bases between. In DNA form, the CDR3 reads TGTGCCAGCAGTTACCGCGCGGGTGGATTCGCCCCTTATGGCTACACCTTC. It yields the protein CASSYRAGGFAPYGYTF.

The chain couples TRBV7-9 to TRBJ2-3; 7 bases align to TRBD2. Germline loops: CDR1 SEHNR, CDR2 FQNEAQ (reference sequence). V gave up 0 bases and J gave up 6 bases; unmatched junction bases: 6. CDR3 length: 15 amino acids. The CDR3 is CASSLAPGGSDTQYF. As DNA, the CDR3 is TGTGCCAGCAGCTTAGCGCCCGGCGGGAGCGATACGCAGTATTTT.

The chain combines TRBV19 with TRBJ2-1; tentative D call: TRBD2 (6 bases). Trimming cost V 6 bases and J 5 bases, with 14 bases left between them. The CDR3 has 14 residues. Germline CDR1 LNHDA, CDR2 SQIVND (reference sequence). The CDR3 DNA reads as TGTGCCAGTAGGCACCCGGCGGGAAACAATGAGCAGTTCTTC. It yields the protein CASRHPAGNNEQFF. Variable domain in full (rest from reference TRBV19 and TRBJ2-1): DGGITQSPKYLFRKEGQNVTLSCEQNLNHDAMYWYRQDPGQGLRLIYYSQIVNDFQKGDIAEGYSVSREKKESFPLTVTSAQKNPTAFYLCASRHPAGNNEQFFGPGTRLTVL.

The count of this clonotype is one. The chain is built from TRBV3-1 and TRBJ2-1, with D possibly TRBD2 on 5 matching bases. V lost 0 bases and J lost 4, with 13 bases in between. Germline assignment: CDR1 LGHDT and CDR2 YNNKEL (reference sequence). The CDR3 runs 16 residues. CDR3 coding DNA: TGTGCCAGCAGCCAAGAGCGAGGGATCGGGTACAATGAGCAGTTCTTC. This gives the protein CASSQERGIGYNEQFF.

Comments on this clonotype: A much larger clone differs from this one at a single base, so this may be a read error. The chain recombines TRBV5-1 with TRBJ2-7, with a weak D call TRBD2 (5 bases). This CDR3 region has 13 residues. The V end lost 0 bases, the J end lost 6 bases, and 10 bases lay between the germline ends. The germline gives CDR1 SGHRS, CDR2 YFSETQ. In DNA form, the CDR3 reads TGCGCCAGCAGCTTGGGTCGGGGTTGCGAGCAGTACTTC. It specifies CASSLGRGCEQYF.

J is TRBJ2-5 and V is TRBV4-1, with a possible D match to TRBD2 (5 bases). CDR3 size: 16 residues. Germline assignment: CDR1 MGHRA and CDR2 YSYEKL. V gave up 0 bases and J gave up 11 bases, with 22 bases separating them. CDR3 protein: CASSQEPNLPGGDQYF. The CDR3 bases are TGCGCCAGCAGCCAAGAGCCCAATTTACCCGGAGGTGATCAGTACTTC.

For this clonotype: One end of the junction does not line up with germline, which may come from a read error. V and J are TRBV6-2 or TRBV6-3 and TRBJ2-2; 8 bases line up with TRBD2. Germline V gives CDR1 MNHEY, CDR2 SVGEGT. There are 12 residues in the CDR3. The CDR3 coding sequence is TGTGCCAGCAGAAAGGTTAGCGGGGAGCTGTCTTTT. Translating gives CASRKVSGELSF.

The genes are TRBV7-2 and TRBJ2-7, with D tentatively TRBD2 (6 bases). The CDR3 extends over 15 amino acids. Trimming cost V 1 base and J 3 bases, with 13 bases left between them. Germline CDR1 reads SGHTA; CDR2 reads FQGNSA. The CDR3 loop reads CASSLDSADYYEQYF. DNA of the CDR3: TGTGCCAGCAGCTTAGATTCAGCGGACTACTACGAGCAGTACTTC.

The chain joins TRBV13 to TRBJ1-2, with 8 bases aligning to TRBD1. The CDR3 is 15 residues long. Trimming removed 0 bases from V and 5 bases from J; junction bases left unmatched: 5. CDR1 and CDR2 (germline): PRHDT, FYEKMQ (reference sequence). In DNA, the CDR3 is TGTGCCAGCAGCTTAGGCGGGGACAGGCGTTATGGCTACACCTTC. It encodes CASSLGGDRRYGYTF.

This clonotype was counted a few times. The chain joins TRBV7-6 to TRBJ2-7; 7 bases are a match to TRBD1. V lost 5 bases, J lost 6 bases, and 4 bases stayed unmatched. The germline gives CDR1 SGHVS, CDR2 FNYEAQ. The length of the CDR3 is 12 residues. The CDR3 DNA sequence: TGTGCCAGCAGCAGACAGGGCAGCGAGCAGTACTTC. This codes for CASSRQGSEQYF.

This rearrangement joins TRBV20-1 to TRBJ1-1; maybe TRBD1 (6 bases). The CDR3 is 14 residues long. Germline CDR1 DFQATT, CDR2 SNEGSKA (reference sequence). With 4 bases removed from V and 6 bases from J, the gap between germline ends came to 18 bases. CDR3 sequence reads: CSANRAGEDPEAFF. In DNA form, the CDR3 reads TGCAGTGCTAACCGAGCAGGGGAGGATCCTGAAGCTTTCTTT.

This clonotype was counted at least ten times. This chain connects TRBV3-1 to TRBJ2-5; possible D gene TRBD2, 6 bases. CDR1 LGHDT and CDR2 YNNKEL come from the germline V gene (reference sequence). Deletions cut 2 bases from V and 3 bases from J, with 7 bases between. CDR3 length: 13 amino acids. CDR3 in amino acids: CASSQRGEETQYF. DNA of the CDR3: TGTGCCAGCAGCCAACGCGGGGAAGAGACCCAGTACTTC.